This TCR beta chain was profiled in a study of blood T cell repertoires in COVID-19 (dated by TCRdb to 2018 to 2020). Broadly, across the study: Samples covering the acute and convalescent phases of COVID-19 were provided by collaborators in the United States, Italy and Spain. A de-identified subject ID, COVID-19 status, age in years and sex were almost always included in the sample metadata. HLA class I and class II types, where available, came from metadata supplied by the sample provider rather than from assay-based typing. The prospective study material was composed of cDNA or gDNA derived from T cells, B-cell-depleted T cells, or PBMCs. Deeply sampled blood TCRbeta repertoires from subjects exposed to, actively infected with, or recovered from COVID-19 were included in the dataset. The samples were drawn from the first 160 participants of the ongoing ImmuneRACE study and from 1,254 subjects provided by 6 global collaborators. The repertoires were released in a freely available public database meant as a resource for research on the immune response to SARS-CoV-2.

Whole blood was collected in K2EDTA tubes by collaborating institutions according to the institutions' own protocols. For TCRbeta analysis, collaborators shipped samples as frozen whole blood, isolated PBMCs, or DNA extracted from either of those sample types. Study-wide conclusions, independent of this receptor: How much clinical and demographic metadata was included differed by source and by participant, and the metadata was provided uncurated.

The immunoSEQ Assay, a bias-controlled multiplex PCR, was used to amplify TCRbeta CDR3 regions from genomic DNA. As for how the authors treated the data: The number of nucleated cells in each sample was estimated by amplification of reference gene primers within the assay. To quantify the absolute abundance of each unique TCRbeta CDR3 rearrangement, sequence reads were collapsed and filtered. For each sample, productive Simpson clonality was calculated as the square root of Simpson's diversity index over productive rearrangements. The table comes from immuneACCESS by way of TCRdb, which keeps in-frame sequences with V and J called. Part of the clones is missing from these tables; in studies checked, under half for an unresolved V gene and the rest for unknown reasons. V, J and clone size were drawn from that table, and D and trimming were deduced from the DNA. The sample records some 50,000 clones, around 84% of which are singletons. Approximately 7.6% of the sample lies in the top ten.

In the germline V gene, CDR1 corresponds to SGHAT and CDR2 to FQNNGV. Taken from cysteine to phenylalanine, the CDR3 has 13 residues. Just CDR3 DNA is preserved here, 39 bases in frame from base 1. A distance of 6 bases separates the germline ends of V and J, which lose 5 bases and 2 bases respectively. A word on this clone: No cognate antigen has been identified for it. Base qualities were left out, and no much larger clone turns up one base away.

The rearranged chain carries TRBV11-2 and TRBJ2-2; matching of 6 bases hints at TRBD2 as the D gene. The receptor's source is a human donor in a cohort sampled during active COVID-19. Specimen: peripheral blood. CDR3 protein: CASSGTNTGELFF. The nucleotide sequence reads TGTGCCAGCAGCGGGACTAACACCGGGGAGCTGTTTTTT.